This is a list of T cell receptor beta chains from one sample in a study of blood T cell repertoires in COVID-19. Profiling relied on immunoSEQ multiplex PCR, and the TCRdb table lists in-frame clones only, not all of them. This sample yields roughly 100,000 clones, of which about four fifths are seen a single time; 11% to 15% belongs to the top ten. The sequenced sample was peripheral blood. The receptors were gathered from a woman aged 60-75 years with acute or convalescent COVID-19. Both conserved end residues are part of each CDR3. D genes are given only for firm matches. Some rows have no size entry. The others give once, few or many, or a class for an expanded clone.

D gene	V gene	clone size	J gene	CDR3 protein	CDR3 DNA
TRBD1	TRBV19	NA	TRBJ2-5	CASSMTGGETQYF	TGTGCCAGTAGTATGACAGGGGGAGAGACCCAGTACTTC
TRBD2	TRBV7-8	NA	TRBJ2-7	CASSAERRGVYSAYEQYF	TGTGCCAGCAGCGCAGAAAGGCGGGGGGTCTATTCCGCCTACGAGCAGTACTTC
NA	TRBV6-5	NA	TRBJ1-2	CASSYSRDRSGYTF	TGTGCCAGCAGTTACTCGCGGGACCGGAGCGGCTACACCTTC
NA	TRBV18	NA	TRBJ2-2	CASSPLRANTGELFF	TGTGCCAGCTCACCACTACGGGCGAACACCGGGGAGCTGTTTTTT
NA	TRBV2	NA	TRBJ2-6	CASSEGGGTSSGANVLTF	TGTGCCAGCAGTGAAGGGGGAGGCACCAGCTCTGGGGCCAACGTCCTGACTTTC
TRBD1	TRBV19	NA	TRBJ1-2	CASSPLDRVNYGYTF	TGTGCCAGTAGTCCTCTGGACAGGGTTAACTATGGCTACACCTTC
NA	TRBV10-3	NA	TRBJ2-5	CAIRVSAAMAETQYF	TGTGCCATCAGGGTCAGTGCGGCGATGGCCGAGACCCAGTACTTC
NA	TRBV10-3	NA	TRBJ2-7	CATQGGYEQYF	TGTGCCACACAGGGGGGGTACGAGCAGTACTTC
TRBD2	TRBV28	NA	TRBJ2-7	CASSLIRAGGSSYEQYF	TGTGCCAGCAGTTTGATACGAGCGGGAGGGAGCTCCTACGAGCAGTACTTC
NA	TRBV11-3	NA	TRBJ2-3	CASSFYSGYTDTQYF	TGTGCCAGCAGCTTTTATAGCGGTTACACAGATACGCAGTATTTT
NA	TRBV7-9	NA	TRBJ1-2	CASSLDTGLGGYTF	TGTGCCAGCAGCTTAGACACAGGGCTAGGAGGCTACACCTTC
NA	TRBV4-2	NA	TRBJ1-1	CASSQPAGQALTEAFF	TGTGCCAGCAGCCAACCTGCTGGGCAGGCGCTCACTGAAGCTTTCTTT
NA	TRBV3-1/TRBV3-2	NA	TRBJ1-1	CASSGDSLEAFF	TGTGCCAGCAGCGGCGACTCTCTTGAAGCTTTCTTT
TRBD1	TRBV6-4	few	TRBJ1-1	CASSAQDRARAFF	TGTGCCAGCAGTGCTCAGGACAGGGCGCGGGCTTTCTTT
NA	TRBV3-1/TRBV3-2	NA	TRBJ2-7	CASSLLGQRYEQYF	TGTGCCAGCAGCCTACTAGGACAGCGCTACGAGCAGTACTTC
TRBD2	TRBV5-5	NA	TRBJ2-7	CASSVTPGLAYEQYF	TGTGCCAGCAGCGTAACGCCGGGACTAGCATACGAGCAGTACTTC
NA	TRBV5-4	NA	TRBJ2-7	CASSLVGGEMREQYF	TGTGCCAGCAGCTTGGTCGGCGGGGAGATGAGGGAGCAGTACTTC
NA	TRBV30	NA	TRBJ1-2	CAGDLGRADSYGYTF	TGCGCGGGGGATCTCGGCAGGGCCGATTCGTATGGCTACACCTTC
TRBD1	TRBV7-7	NA	TRBJ2-1	CASSLGTGENNEQFF	TGTGCCAGCAGCTTAGGGACAGGAGAAAACAATGAGCAGTTCTTC
TRBD1	TRBV18	NA	TRBJ1-6	CASSPTPPDRDSPLHF	TGTGCCAGCTCCCCAACCCCCCCGGACAGGGATTCACCCCTCCACTTT
NA	TRBV3-1/TRBV3-2	NA	TRBJ2-3	CASSQVGWGDTQYF	TGTGCCAGCAGCCAAGTGGGGTGGGGCGATACGCAGTATTTT
TRBD2	TRBV3-1/TRBV3-2	NA	TRBJ2-7	CASSHPTSGESYEQYF	TGTGCCAGCAGCCATCCCACTAGCGGGGAGTCCTACGAGCAGTACTTC
NA	TRBV5-4	NA	TRBJ1-2	CASTPGGVYGYTF	TGTGCCAGCACCCCCGGGGGAGTCTATGGCTACACCTTC
TRBD2	TRBV7-8	NA	TRBJ2-1	CASSLGHSGGAGEQFF	TGTGCCAGCAGCTTAGGCCATAGCGGGGGGGCTGGTGAGCAGTTCTTC
TRBD1	TRBV5-1	NA	TRBJ2-2	CASSASGTGAGELFF	TGCGCCAGCAGCGCTTCCGGGACAGGGGCCGGGGAGCTGTTTTTT
TRBD1	TRBV15	few	TRBJ1-5	CATSTRTGRYQPQHF	TGTGCCACCAGCACCAGGACAGGGCGTTACCAGCCCCAGCATTTT
NA	TRBV11-2	NA	TRBJ1-6	CASSSQVSSYNSPLHF	TGTGCCAGCAGCTCCCAAGTTAGCTCCTATAATTCACCCCTCCACTTT
NA	TRBV9	NA	TRBJ2-1	CASSAVTTGGEQFF	TGTGCCAGCAGCGCGGTGACGACTGGGGGGGAGCAGTTCTTC
NA	TRBV28	NA	TRBJ1-4	CASTGTNEKLFF	TGTGCCAGCACAGGAACTAATGAAAAACTGTTTTTT
TRBD1	TRBV24-1	NA	TRBJ2-1	CATSDKGTGSYNEQFF	TGTGCCACCAGTGATAAGGGGACAGGCTCCTACAATGAGCAGTTCTTC
NA	TRBV5-5	NA	TRBJ1-4	CASSLGGKDNEKLFF	TGTGCCAGCAGCTTGGGCGGAAAAGATAATGAAAAACTGTTTTTT
TRBD1	TRBV7-9	NA	TRBJ2-7	CASSPTGNEQYF	TGTGCCAGCAGCCCGACAGGGAACGAGCAGTACTTC
TRBD1	TRBV2	NA	TRBJ1-4	CASRDRGPGLFF	TGTGCCAGCAGAGACAGGGGGCCCGGACTGTTTTTT
NA	TRBV6-6	NA	TRBJ1-4	CASSYSGLAGEKLFF	TGTGCCAGCAGTTACTCAGGGCTAGCCGGCGAAAAACTGTTTTTT
TRBD1	TRBV5-8	NA	TRBJ1-5	CASSRDRVNQPQHF	TGTGCCAGCAGCAGGGACAGGGTGAATCAGCCCCAGCATTTT
TRBD1	TRBV28	NA	TRBJ1-2	CASADRGYGYTF	TGTGCCAGCGCCGACAGGGGCTATGGCTACACCTTC
NA	TRBV11-2	NA	TRBJ1-1	CASSLEAEAEAFF	TGTGCCAGCAGCTTAGAAGCGGAGGCTGAAGCTTTCTTT
TRBD2	TRBV28	NA	TRBJ2-3	CASSLALAGGPDTQYF	TGTGCCAGCAGTTTGGCGCTAGCGGGAGGGCCTGATACGCAGTATTTT
TRBD1	TRBV25-1	NA	TRBJ2-1	CASSGDRGFINEQFF	TGTGCCAGCAGTGGAGACAGGGGGTTTATTAATGAGCAGTTCTTC
TRBD1	TRBV5-1	NA	TRBJ1-5	CASTTPGQDNQPQHF	TGCGCCAGCACCACCCCGGGACAGGACAATCAGCCCCAGCATTTT
TRBD1	TRBV5-1	NA	TRBJ2-5	CASSFTGGTQYF	TGCGCCAGCAGCTTTACAGGGGGGACCCAGTACTTC
NA	TRBV5-6	NA	TRBJ2-7	CASSWGTGDGSEQYF	TGTGCCAGCAGCTGGGGAACGGGGGATGGATCCGAGCAGTACTTC
TRBD2	TRBV5-1	NA	TRBJ2-1	CASSLAPGGPSYNEQFF	TGCGCCAGCAGCTTGGCCCCGGGAGGGCCGTCCTACAATGAGCAGTTCTTC
NA	TRBV28	few	TRBJ1-5	CASSLNGPQHF	TGTGCCAGCAGTCTAAACGGGCCCCAGCATTTT
NA	TRBV27	NA	TRBJ2-1	CASSSYDWDNEQFF	TGTGCCAGCAGTTCGTACGACTGGGACAATGAGCAGTTCTTC
TRBD1	TRBV19	NA	TRBJ1-5	CASRITTGDPQPQHF	TGTGCCAGTAGGATCACTACAGGGGACCCTCAGCCCCAGCATTTT
TRBD1	TRBV7-9	NA	TRBJ1-4	CAQTTGNEKLFF	TGTGCCCAAACGACAGGGAATGAAAAACTGTTTTTT
TRBD1	TRBV18	NA	TRBJ1-4	CASSPDRGLLFF	TGTGCCAGCTCCCCCGACAGGGGGCTACTGTTTTTT
TRBD1	TRBV5-5	once	TRBJ1-3	CASSSRDSGNTIYF	TGTGCCAGCAGCTCCCGGGACAGTGGAAACACCATATATTTT
NA	TRBV30	NA	TRBJ1-2	CAWTTGSYGYTF	TGTGCCTGGACGACTGGGTCCTATGGCTACACCTTC
NA	TRBV21-1	NA	TRBJ1-6	CASSKASAGNSPLHF	TGTGCCAGCAGCAAAGCCTCGGCAGGGAATTCACCCCTCCACTTT